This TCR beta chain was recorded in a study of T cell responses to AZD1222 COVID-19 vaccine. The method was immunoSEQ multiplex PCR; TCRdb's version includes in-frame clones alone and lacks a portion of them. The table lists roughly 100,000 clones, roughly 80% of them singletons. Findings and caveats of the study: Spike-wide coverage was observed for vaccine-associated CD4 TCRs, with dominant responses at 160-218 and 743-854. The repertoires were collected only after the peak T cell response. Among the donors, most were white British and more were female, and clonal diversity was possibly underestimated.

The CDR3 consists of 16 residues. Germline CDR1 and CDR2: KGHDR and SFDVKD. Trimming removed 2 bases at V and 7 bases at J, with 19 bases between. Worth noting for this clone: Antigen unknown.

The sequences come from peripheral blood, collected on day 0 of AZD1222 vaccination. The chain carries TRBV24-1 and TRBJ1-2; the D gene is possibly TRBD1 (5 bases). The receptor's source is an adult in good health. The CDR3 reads CATSDSIGTGLSGYTF. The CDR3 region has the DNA TGTGCCACCAGTGATTCGATTGGGACGGGGCTTAGTGGCTACACCTTC.